The T cell receptor (beta chain) described here comes from a study of control samples from healthy donors and cancer patients. The CDR3 length is 15 residues. Trimming took off 2 bases at V and 2 bases at J, with 12 bases between the two ends. From germline, CDR1 is MNHEY and CDR2 SVGEGT. Data came from immunoSEQ multiplex PCR; TCRdb stores just in-frame clones and leaves some out. The sample contains over 100,000 clones, just under 95% of which appear only once. This clonotype was obtained from a young man in good health. The chain combines TRBV6-2 or TRBV6-3 with TRBJ2-5; the D gene is possibly TRBD1 (6 bases). Sequenced input: blood. In DNA form, the CDR3 reads TGTGCCAGCAGTTACGACGGGACACAACAAGAGACCCAGTACTTC. Encoded protein: CASSYDGTQQETQYF.